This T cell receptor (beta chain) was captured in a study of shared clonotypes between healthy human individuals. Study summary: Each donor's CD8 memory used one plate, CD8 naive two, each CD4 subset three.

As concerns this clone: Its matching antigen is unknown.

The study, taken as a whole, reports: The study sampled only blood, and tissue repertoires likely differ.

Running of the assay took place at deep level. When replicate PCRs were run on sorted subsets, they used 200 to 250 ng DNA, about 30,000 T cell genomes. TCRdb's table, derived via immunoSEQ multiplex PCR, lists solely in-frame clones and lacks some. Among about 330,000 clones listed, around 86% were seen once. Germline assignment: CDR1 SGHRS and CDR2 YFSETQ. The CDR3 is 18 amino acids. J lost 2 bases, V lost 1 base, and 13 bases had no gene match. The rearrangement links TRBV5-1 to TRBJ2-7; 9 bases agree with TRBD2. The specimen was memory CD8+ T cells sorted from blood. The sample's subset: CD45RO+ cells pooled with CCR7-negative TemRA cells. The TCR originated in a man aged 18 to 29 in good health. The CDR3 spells CASSLYSSWTSATYEQYF. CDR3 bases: TGCGCCAGCAGCTTGTATAGTTCCTGGACTAGCGCAACCTACGAGCAGTACTTC.